This T cell receptor (beta chain) was sequenced during a study of OX40 agonist ivuxolimab in advanced cancers. In the study overall: The patients' treatment was ivuxolimab, an agonistic anti-OX40 (CD134) antibody. Therapy given before enrollment (anti-PD-1, anti-PD-L1 or anti-CTLA-4) was allowed, and 40% had some.

TCRdb keeps only in-frame clones here, not all; method: immunoSEQ multiplex PCR. The table includes 55,000 to 70,000 clones, roughly 80% detected once. V dropped 5 bases and J dropped 2; count of bases not matched to a gene: 15. Germline loops: CDR1 SGHVS, CDR2 FQNEAQ. The CDR3 length is 18 residues. As concerns this clone: The antigen remains unidentified.

Whole-study findings and limits: Low normalized clonal expansion also occurred in some nonresponding patients. No determination was made of the antigen specificity of the expanded peripheral T cells.

Sequenced here: CD4+ or CD8+ T cells sorted from blood, sampled in a trial of the OX40 agonist ivuxolimab. This chain joins TRBV7-8 and TRBJ2-7; TRBD2 aligns across 10 bases. The origin of this receptor is an adult with an advanced solid tumor such as melanoma, head and neck, liver or kidney cancer. The CDR3 sequence: CASSTRRETSGTPYEQYF. The CDR3 DNA reads as TGTGCCAGCAGCACCCGCCGCGAAACTAGCGGGACCCCCTACGAGCAGTACTTC.